This paragraph covers one TCR beta chain sequence. Its specificity is not known. The sample belongs to a study of Tregs in tolerant kidney transplant recipients. Unstimulated Tregs (CD4+CD25+CD127-) and CD4+CD25- non-Tregs were sorted from PBMCs. Sequencing used immunoSEQ multiplex PCR; TCRdb keeps in-frame clones, though not all of them. The table shows around 120,000 clones, with almost 95% occurring only once. Study results and limitations: The small number of patients limits these findings pending further validation.

The CDR3 totals 14 residues. V gave up 0 bases and J gave up 4 bases; unmatched junction bases: 3. Germline CDR1 SGHDT, CDR2 YYEEEE. The specimen was CD4+ T cells from blood. This sequence originates from a human donor in good health. The chain couples TRBV5-6 to TRBJ1-2; 7 positions agree with TRBD1. The CDR3 is CASSLVGQSYGYTF. In DNA form, the CDR3 reads TGTGCCAGCAGCTTGGTGGGACAGAGCTATGGCTACACCTTC.